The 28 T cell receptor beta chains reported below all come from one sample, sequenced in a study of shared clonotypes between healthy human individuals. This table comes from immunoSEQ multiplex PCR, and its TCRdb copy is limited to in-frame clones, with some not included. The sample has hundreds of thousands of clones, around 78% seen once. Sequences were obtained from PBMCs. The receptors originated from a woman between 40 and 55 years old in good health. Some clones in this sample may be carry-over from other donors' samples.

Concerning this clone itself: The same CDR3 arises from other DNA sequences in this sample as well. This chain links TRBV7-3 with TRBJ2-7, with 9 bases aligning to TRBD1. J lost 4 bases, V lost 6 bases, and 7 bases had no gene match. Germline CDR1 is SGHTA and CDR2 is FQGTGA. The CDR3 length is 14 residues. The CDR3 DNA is TGTGCCAGCAGTTTGGACAGGGGTGGATACGAGCAGTACTTC. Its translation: CASSLDRGGYEQYF.

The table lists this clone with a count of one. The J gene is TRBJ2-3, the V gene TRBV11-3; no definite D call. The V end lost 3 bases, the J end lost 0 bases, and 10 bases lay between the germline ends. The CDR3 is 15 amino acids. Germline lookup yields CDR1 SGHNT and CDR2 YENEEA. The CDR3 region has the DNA TGTGCCAGCAGCTTCAGTTCGGGTAGCACAGATACGCAGTATTTT. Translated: CASSFSSGSTDTQYF.

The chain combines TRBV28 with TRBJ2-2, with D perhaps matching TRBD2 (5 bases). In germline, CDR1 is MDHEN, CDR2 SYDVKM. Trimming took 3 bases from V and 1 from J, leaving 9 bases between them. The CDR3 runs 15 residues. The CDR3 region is CASSFRGMNTGELFF. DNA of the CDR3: TGTGCCAGCAGTTTCCGAGGGATGAACACCGGGGAGCTGTTTTTT.

The CDR3 spells CASSLGQSKIHEQYF. The CDR3 DNA reads as TGTGCCAGCAGCTTAGGGCAGTCAAAAATCCACGAGCAGTACTTC. The gene calls are TRBV7-9 and TRBJ2-7; D is unclear. V was shortened by 1 base and J by 5 bases, with 15 bases between the two germline ends. This CDR3 is built from 15 residues. Looked up from germline, CDR1 is SEHNR and CDR2 is FQNEAQ (reference sequence).

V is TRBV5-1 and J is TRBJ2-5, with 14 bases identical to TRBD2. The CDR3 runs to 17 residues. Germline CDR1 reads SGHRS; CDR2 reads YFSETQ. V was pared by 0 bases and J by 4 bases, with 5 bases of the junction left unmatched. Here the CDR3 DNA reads TGCGCCAGCAGCTTGGTAGGGACTAGCGGGAGCGGAGAGACCCAGTACTTC. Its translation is CASSLVGTSGSGETQYF.

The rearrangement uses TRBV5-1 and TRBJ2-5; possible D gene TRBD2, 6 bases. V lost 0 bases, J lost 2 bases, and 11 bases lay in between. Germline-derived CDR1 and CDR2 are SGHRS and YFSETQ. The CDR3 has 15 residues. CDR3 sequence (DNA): TGCGCCAGCAGCTTGGCGAGACTAGAGCAAGAGACCCAGTACTTC. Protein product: CASSLARLEQETQYF.

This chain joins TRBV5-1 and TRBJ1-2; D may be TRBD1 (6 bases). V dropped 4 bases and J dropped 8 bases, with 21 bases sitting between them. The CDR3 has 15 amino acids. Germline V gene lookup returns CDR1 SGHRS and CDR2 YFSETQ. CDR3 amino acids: CASSLLQGAREGYTF. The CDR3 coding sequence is TGCGCCAGCAGCCTCTTACAGGGTGCTAGGGAGGGCTACACCTTC.

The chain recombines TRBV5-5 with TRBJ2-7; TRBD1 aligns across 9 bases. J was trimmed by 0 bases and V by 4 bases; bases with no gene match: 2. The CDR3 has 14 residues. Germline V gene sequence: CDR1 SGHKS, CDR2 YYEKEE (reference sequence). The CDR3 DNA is TGTGCCAGCAGCGGGACAGGGACCTCCTACGAGCAGTACTTC. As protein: CASSGTGTSYEQYF.

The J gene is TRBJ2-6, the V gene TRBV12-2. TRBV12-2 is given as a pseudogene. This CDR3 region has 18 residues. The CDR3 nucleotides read TGTGCAAGTCGCGTAAGGTTCTCCACACAAAGTCGGGCCAACGTCCTGACTTTC. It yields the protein CASRVRFSTQSRANVLTF.

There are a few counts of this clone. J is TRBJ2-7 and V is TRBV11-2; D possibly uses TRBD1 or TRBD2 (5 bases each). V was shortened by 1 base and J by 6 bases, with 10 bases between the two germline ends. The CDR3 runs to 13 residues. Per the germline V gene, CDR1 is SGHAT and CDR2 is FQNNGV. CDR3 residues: CASSLGGVSEQYF. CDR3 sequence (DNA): TGTGCCAGCAGCTTAGGAGGGGTTAGCGAGCAGTACTTC. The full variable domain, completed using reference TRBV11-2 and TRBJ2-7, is EAGVAQSPRYKIIEKRQSVAFWCNPISGHATLYWYQQILGQGPKLLIQFQNNGVVDDSQLPKDRFSAERLKGVDSTLKIQPAKLEDSAVYLCASSLGGVSEQYFGPGTRLTVT.

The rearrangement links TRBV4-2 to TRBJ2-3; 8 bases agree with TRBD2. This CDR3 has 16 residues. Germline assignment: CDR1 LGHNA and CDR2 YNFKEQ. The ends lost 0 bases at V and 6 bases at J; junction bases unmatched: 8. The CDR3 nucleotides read TGTGCCAGCAGCCAAGATTTAGCTAGCGGGTACGATACGCAGTATTTT. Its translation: CASSQDLASGYDTQYF.

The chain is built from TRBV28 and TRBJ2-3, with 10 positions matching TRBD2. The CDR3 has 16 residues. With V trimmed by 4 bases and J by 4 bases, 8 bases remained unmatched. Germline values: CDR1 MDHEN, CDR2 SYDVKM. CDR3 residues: CASSWSRAGGSDTQYF. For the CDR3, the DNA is TGTGCCAGCAGTTGGTCTAGAGCGGGAGGGTCAGATACGCAGTATTTT.

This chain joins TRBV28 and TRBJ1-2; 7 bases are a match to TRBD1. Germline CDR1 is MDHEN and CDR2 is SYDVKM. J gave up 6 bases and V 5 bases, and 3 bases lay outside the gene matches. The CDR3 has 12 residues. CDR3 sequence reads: CASSPQGDGYTF. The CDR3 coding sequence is TGTGCCAGCAGTCCCCAGGGGGATGGCTACACCTTC.

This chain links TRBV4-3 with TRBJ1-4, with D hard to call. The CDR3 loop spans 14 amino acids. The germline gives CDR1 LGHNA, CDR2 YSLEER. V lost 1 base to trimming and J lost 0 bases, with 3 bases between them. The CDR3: CASSQAATNEKLFF. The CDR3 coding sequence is TGCGCCAGCAGCCAAGCGGCAACTAATGAAAAACTGTTTTTT.

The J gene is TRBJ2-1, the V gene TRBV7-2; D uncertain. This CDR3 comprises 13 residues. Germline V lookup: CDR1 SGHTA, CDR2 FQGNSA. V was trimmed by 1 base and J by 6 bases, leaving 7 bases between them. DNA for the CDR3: TGTGCCAGCAGCTTAGATCTTACCAATGAGCAGTTCTTC. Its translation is CASSLDLTNEQFF.

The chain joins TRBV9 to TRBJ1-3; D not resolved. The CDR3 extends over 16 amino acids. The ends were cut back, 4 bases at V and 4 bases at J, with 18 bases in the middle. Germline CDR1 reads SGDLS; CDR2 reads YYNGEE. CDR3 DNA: TGTGCCAGCAGCTCCAGTCGACCTACCCCGGGAAACACCATATATTTT. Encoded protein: CASSSSRPTPGNTIYF.

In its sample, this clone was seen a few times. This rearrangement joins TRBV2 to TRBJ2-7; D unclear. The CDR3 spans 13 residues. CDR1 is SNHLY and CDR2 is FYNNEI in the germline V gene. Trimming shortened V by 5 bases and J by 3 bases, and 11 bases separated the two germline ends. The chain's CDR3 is CASSFRLFYEQYF. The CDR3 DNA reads TGTGCCAGCAGTTTCCGTCTGTTCTACGAGCAGTACTTC. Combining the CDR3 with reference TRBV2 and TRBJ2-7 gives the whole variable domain EPEVTQTPSHQVTQMGQEVILRCVPISNHLYFYWYRQILGQKVEFLVSFYNNEISEKSEIFDDQFSVERPDGSNFTLKIRSTKLEDSAMYFCASSFRLFYEQYFGPGTRLTVT.

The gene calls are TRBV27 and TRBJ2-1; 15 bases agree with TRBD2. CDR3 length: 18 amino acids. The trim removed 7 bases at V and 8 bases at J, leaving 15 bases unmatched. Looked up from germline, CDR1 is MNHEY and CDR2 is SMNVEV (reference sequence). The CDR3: CASIPSGLAGGPIDEQFF. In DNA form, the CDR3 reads TGTGCCAGCATTCCCTCCGGACTAGCGGGAGGGCCTATTGATGAGCAGTTCTTC.

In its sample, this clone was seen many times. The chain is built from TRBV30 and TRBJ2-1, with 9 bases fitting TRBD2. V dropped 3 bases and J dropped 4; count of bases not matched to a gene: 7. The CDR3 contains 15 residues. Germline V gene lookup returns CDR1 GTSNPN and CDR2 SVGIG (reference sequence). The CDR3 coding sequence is TGTGCCTGGAGGAAGCGGGAGGTCCCGTACAATGAGCAGTTCTTC. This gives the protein CAWRKREVPYNEQFF.

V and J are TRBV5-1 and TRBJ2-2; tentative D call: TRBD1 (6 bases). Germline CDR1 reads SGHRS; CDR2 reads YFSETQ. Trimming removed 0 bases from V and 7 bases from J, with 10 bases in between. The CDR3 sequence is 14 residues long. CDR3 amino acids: CASSLAGDGGELFF. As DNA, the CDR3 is TGCGCCAGCAGCTTGGCAGGGGATGGCGGGGAGCTGTTTTTT.

CDR3 region: CASSRGQGASGELFF. CDR3 bases: TGCGCCAGCAGCAGGGGACAGGGGGCTTCCGGGGAGCTGTTTTTT. The rearrangement links TRBV5-1 to TRBJ2-2, with 12 bases matching TRBD1. CDR3 length: 15 residues. Trimming at V came to 4 bases and at J to 6 bases, leaving 4 bases not matched to a gene. The V gene's germline CDR1 is SGHRS and CDR2 YFSETQ.

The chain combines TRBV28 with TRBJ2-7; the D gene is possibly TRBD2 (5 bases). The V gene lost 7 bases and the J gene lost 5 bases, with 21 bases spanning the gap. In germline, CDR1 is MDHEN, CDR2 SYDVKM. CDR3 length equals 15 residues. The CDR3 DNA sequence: TGTGCCAGCAACTCAGGTGGCGGGTTTGGGAACGAGCAGTACTTC. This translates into CASNSGGGFGNEQYF.

CDR3 region: CASSEWGQTQYF. DNA of the CDR3: TGTGCCAGCAGTGAATGGGGACAGACCCAGTACTTC. The V and J genes are TRBV2 and TRBJ2-5; D may be TRBD1 or TRBD2 (5 bases each). From germline, CDR1 is SNHLY and CDR2 FYNNEI. There are 12 residues in the CDR3. V lost 2 bases and J lost 6, with 7 bases in between.

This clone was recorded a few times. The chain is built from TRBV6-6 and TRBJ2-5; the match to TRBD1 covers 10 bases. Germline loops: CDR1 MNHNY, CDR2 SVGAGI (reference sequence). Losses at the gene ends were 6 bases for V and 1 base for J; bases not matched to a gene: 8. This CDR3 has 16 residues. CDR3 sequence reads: CASRNRQGAGQETQYF. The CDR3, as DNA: TGTGCCAGCAGAAATCGACAGGGGGCAGGCCAAGAGACCCAGTACTTC.

In nucleotides, the CDR3 is TGTGCCAGCAGATACTCTTTACAGCCCCAGCATTTT. Translated, it gives CASRYSLQPQHF. The genes are TRBV28 and TRBJ1-5; the D is unclear. Germline CDR1 is MDHEN and CDR2 is SYDVKM. Trimming removed 6 bases from V and 7 bases from J, with 10 bases in between. The CDR3 length is 12 residues. Full variable domain (missing parts from reference TRBV28 and TRBJ1-5): DVKVTQSSRYLVKRTGEKVFLECVQDMDHENMFWYRQDPGLGLRLIYFSYDVKMKEKGDIPEGYSVSREKKERFSLILESASTNQTSMYLCASRYSLQPQHFGDGTRLSIL.

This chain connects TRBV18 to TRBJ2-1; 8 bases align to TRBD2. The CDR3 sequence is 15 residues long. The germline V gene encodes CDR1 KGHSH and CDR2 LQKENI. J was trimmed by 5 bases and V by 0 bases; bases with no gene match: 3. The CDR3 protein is CASSPPTSGNNEQFF. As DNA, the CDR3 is TGTGCCAGCTCACCACCTACTAGCGGAAACAATGAGCAGTTCTTC.

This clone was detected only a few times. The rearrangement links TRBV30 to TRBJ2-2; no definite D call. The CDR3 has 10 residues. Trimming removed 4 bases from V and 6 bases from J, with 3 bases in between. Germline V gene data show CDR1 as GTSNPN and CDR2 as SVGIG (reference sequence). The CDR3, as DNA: TGTGCCTGGAAGGCCGGGGAGCTGTTTTTT. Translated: CAWKAGELFF.

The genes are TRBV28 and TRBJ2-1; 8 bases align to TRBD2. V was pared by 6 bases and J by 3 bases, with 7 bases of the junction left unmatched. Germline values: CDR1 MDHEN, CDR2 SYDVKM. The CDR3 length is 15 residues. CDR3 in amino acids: CASSAGGRFYNEQFF. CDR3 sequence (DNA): TGTGCCAGCAGCGCGGGAGGACGTTTCTACAATGAGCAGTTCTTC.